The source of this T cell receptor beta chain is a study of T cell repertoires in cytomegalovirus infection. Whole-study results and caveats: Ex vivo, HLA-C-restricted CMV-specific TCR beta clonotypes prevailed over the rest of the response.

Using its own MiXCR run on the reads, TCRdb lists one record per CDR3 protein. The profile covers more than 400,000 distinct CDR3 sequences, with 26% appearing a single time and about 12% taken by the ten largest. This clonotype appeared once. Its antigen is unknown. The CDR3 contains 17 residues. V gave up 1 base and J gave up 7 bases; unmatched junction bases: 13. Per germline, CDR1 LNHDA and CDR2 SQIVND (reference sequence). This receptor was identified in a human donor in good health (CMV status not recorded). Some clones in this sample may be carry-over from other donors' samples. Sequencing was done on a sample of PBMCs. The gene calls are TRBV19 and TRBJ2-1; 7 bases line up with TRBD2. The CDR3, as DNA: TGTGCCAGTAGTATAGTCGGGCGAAGCGGGGCTCGGAATGAGCAGTTCTTC. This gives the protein CASSIVGRSGARNEQFF.